This T cell receptor beta chain was captured by sequencing in a study of T cell responses to AZD1222 COVID-19 vaccine (dated by TCRdb to the early 2020s). About the study as a whole: Because spike-specific TCR depth and breadth did not differ between the two schedules, AZD1222 recipients who got a second dose at roughly 4 weeks were pooled with those who got a second dose at roughly 12 weeks. A total of more than 230 trial participants underwent TCR sequencing, of whom roughly 210 received two doses of AZD1222 and about 26 received two doses of the MenACWY control vaccine. Enrollment into the trials was organized by age into subgroups of 18-55, 56-69 and 70-plus years, and those subgroups contained 148, 28 and 57 TCR-sequenced participants, respectively.

The germline V gene gives CDR1 as MGHRA and CDR2 as YSYEKL. V loses 0 bases at its end and J loses 7 bases; junction bases beyond the gene matches: 1. From its cysteine to its phenylalanine, the CDR3 spans 13 amino acids. The CDR3 DNA has 39 bases and is translated from base 1. Of note for this clone: Its antigen is currently not known. Base qualities are missing; no much larger clone stands one base away.

The CDR3 regions of human TCRbeta chains were analyzed by immunosequencing. The study's processing was this. Repertoire TCRs were checked for matches against a reference library of SARS-CoV-2-specific TCRs that had been generated using the MIRA antigen-specificity platform. Breadth was defined as the fraction of unique TCRs that were SARS-CoV-2-associated, and depth was defined as the fraction of total T cells that were SARS-CoV-2-associated. Using the MIRA data, every spike-specific TCR was mapped to the spike region that the TCR reacted to and assigned to either a CD4 or a CD8 class. Log10-transformed breadth and depth values were compared by one-way ANOVA with Sidak's multiple comparisons tests. TCRdb took this table from immuneACCESS and kept in-frame rearrangements with V and J called. Such tables lack part of the clones; where checked against another copy, unresolved V genes explain under half of the gap, and the rest is unexplained. That table furnishes V, J and clone size, whereas the DNA furnished D and trimming. The sample table lists roughly 150,000 clones, roughly 92% of them with a count of one. The ten largest clones capture under 6.5% of the sample.

The paper as a whole reports these results and caveats: Epitopes outside the regions mutated in the B.1.351 and B.1.1.7 variants were reportedly recognized by nearly half of the unique spike-specific TCRs. Spike-specific TCR breadth and depth rose significantly after two AZD1222 doses compared with day 0 and with MenACWY recipients. In the small 56-69-year group, the increase in depth fell short of significance, most likely because of low power. The whole spike protein was spanned by vaccine-associated CD4 TCRs, and dominant responses were seen in regions 160-218 and 743-854. Participants were mostly white British and included more females than males, and it was suggested by the authors that clonal diversity may have been underestimated. No day 14 peak-response samples were available, so repertoires were characterized only after the peak T cell response. Conclusions about previously exposed vaccinees are limited, since just a handful of AZD1222 recipients were seropositive for SARS-CoV-2 at baseline.

Interpreted using the paper, the time point label stands for: baseline before first vaccination. The vaccinee samples were drawn from two UK trials, COV001 and COV002, one of which was a single-blind randomized controlled phase 2/3 trial testing AZD1222 (ChAdOx1 nCoV-19) in healthy adults. For TCRbeta chain sequencing, PBMC samples from trial participants were taken at day 0 and at day 28 after the second dose. The starting material was peripheral blood, obtained on day 0 of AZD1222 vaccination. The chain is encoded by TRBV4-1 joined to TRBJ1-2, and TRBD1 matches 8 of the central bases. This clonotype was sampled from an adult in good health. The DNA sequence follows: TGCGCCAGCAGCCAAGAAGACAGGGGTGGCTACACCTTC. It is translated as CASSQEDRGGYTF.